Listed here are 7 T cell receptor beta chains from one sample, sequenced in a study of regulatory T cells in long-lasting Graves disease. Sample time point: newly diagnosed GD, antithyroid drugs for less than 3 months. PBMCs were the source of the RNA used for TCR sequencing. Assembly of TCR beta libraries relied on iRepertoire HTBI primers together with Arm-PCR of CDR3 regions. TCRdb reprocessed the multiplex PCR reads with MiXCR, giving one entry per CDR3 protein. The sample lists about 400,000 distinct CDR3 sequences, about 15% occurring once. This same sample was also taken into another study, of T cells in Graves' hyperthyroidism and ophthalmopathy.

The sequences come from peripheral blood mononuclear cells (PBMCs), collected at new diagnosis, from a patient treated with antithyroid drugs. All receptors derive from a middle-aged woman with Graves disease.

On this clonotype: The CDR3 does not close with the conserved phenylalanine or tryptophan, likely indicating a read error. This rearrangement joins TRBV6-2 or TRBV6-3 to TRBJ1-1, with TRBD1 as a possible D gene (6 bases). The CDR3 contains 17 residues. Between the trimmed V and J ends, which lost 5 bases and 0 bases, there was a span of 19 bases. CDR1 is MNHEY, CDR2 SVGEGT, per germline. The CDR3 is CASSDPRGAQMNTEAFL. DNA for the CDR3: TGTGCCAGCAGTGACCCGAGGGGGGCGCAGATGAACACTGAAGCTTTCCTT.

The table lists this clonotype with many counts. This rearrangement joins TRBV19 to TRBJ1-2; D not certain. This CDR3 is built from 15 residues. Trimming shortened V by 3 bases and J by 2 bases, and 13 bases separated the two germline ends. CDR1 is LNHDA, CDR2 SQIVND, per germline (reference sequence). In DNA, the CDR3 is TGTGCCAGTAGTATCGCGGACGGACTAAACTATGGCTACACCTTC. This translates into CASSIADGLNYGYTF.

The rearrangement links TRBV2 to TRBJ1-1; 10 bases align to TRBD1. Germline loops: CDR1 SNHLY, CDR2 FYNNEI. Unmatched junction bases numbered 5, after V lost 4 bases and J lost 6 bases. This CDR3 has 14 residues. The CDR3 nucleotides are TGTGCCAGCAGTGGGGACAGGGGTTATTCTGAAGCTTTCTTT. Translated: CASSGDRGYSEAFF.

This clonotype was counted at least ten times. The chain combines TRBV28 with TRBJ1-1, with TRBD1 as a possible D gene (6 bases). This CDR3 comprises 16 residues. The germline gives CDR1 MDHEN, CDR2 SYDVKM. V gave up 6 bases and J gave up 0 bases, with 17 bases separating them. CDR3 nucleotide sequence: TGTGCCAGCAGCACAGGGTCCGGGGCTATGAACACTGAAGCTTTCTTT. Amino acid sequence: CASSTGSGAMNTEAFF.

Ten or more counts support this clonotype. This chain links TRBV7-2 with TRBJ2-7; the D gene is possibly TRBD1 (6 bases). Trimming shortened V by 0 bases and J by 2 bases, and 14 bases separated the two germline ends. The CDR3 spans 16 residues. Germline CDR1 and CDR2: SGHTA and FQGNSA. Here the CDR3 DNA reads TGTGCCAGCAGCTTAGCGGCCTCAGGGGCGGCCTACGAGCAGTACTTC. This sequence encodes CASSLAASGAAYEQYF.

There are many counts of this clonotype. The chain couples TRBV6-2 or TRBV6-3 to TRBJ2-2; 7 nucleotides match TRBD2. The CDR3 covers 16 residues. V was pared by 4 bases and J by 7 bases, with 12 bases of the junction left unmatched. The germline V gene encodes CDR1 MNHEY and CDR2 SVGEGT. DNA of the CDR3: TGTGCCAGCAGTTCTAGGACTAGAGGGACTGACGGGGAGCTGTTTTTT. Residues: CASSSRTRGTDGELFF.

There are a few counts of this clonotype. The V gene is TRBV10-3, the J gene TRBJ2-1; TRBD2 aligns across 9 bases. V was pared by 8 bases and J by 7 bases, with 9 bases of the junction left unmatched. Germline CDR1 is ENHRY and CDR2 is SYGVKD. The CDR3 covers 14 residues. CDR3 nucleotides: TGTGCCATCGGGGGGCGGGAGGGCCTAAATGAGCAGTTCTTC. Translating gives CAIGGREGLNEQFF.